This entry lists 8 T cell receptor beta chains sequenced from one sample in a study of cytomegalovirus exposure and HLA in healthy donors. It was with 60 Vbeta and 13 Jbeta primers that the PCR ran. The repertoire was sequenced with immunoSEQ multiplex PCR; TCRdb's copy has only in-frame clones and lacks some. The data show roughly 120,000 clones, 79% seen once. Sequences were obtained from PBMCs. Receptors were obtained from a man in his thirties or forties in good health and CMV-seropositive.

The rearrangement joins TRBV10-3 to TRBJ2-7; TRBD2 might be the D (7 bases). V was cut by 8 bases and J by 9 bases, with 17 bases left in between. The CDR3 runs 12 residues. The germline CDR1 and CDR2 sequences are ENHRY and SYGVKD. CDR3: CAIRQRGGWQYF. As DNA, the CDR3 is TGTGCCATCCGCCAGAGGGGGGGTTGGCAGTACTTC.

V gene TRBV5-6 combines with J gene TRBJ1-5; maybe TRBD1 (5 bases). V was trimmed by 4 bases and J by 6 bases, leaving 11 bases between them. Germline CDR1 SGHDT, CDR2 YYEEEE. This CDR3 is built from 13 residues. The CDR3 spells CASSRGWSQPQHF. CDR3 in DNA: TGTGCCAGCAGCAGGGGATGGAGTCAGCCCCAGCATTTT.

The chain joins TRBV4-3 to TRBJ2-3; 10 bases match TRBD2. The CDR3 has 16 residues. V lost 1 base, J lost 5 bases, and 6 bases stayed unmatched. CDR1 and CDR2 (germline): LGHNA, YSLEER. CDR3 in amino acids: CASSQVLAGAGDTQYF. The CDR3 coding sequence is TGCGCCAGCAGCCAAGTCCTAGCGGGGGCGGGAGATACGCAGTATTTT.

The chain couples TRBV6-1 to TRBJ2-3; 9 bases map to TRBD2. V gave up 2 bases and J gave up 0 bases; unmatched junction bases: 9. The germline gives CDR1 MNHNS, CDR2 SASEGT. The CDR3 totals 18 residues. Written as DNA, the CDR3 is TGTGCCAGCAGTGAATACCTAGCGGGGACGGGTAGCACAGATACGCAGTATTTT. Protein sequence: CASSEYLAGTGSTDTQYF.

The chain combines TRBV5-1 with TRBJ2-4; D might be TRBD2 (7 bases). V was clipped by 4 bases and J by 5 bases, with 13 bases between them. The CDR3 has 14 amino acids. CDR1 and CDR2 (germline): SGHRS, YFSETQ. The CDR3 DNA follows: TGCGCCAGCAGCCCGGGGGGCCGAGAAAACATTCAGTACTTC. As protein: CASSPGGRENIQYF. Supplemented by reference TRBV5-1 and TRBJ2-4, the full variable domain reads KAGVTQTPRYLIKTRGQQVTLSCSPISGHRSVSWYQQTPGQGLQFLFEYFSETQRNKGNFPGRFSGRQFSNSRSEMNVSTLELGDSALYLCASSPGGRENIQYFGAGTRLSVL.

In this sample, this clone turned up a few times. In DNA, the CDR3 is TGTGCCAGCAGTCTTGGACAGGCCCTGGGGGCTTCTGGCTACACCTTC. The encoded protein is CASSLGQALGASGYTF. V and J are TRBV28 and TRBJ1-2; 7 positions match TRBD1. Trimming cost V 5 bases and J 7 bases; bases outside gene matches: 16. Germline values: CDR1 MDHEN, CDR2 SYDVKM. This CDR3 has 16 amino acids.

The CDR3 here is CASSSLIPDTQYF. CDR3 DNA sequence: TGTGCCAGTAGTAGTCTAATACCAGATACGCAGTATTTT. The V and J genes are TRBV19 and TRBJ2-3; the D is unclear. From germline, CDR1 is LNHDA and CDR2 SQIVND (reference sequence). The CDR3 runs 13 residues. Trimming took 4 bases from V and 4 from J, leaving 9 bases between them.

The V gene is TRBV28, the J gene TRBJ1-1; D ambiguous. The CDR3 spans 14 residues. CDR1 and CDR2 from the germline V gene are MDHEN and SYDVKM. V was clipped by 3 bases and J by 4 bases, with 12 bases between them. DNA of the CDR3: TGTGCCAGCAGTTTGTACCTCCGGGGCACTGAAGCTTTCTTT. Amino acid sequence: CASSLYLRGTEAFF.